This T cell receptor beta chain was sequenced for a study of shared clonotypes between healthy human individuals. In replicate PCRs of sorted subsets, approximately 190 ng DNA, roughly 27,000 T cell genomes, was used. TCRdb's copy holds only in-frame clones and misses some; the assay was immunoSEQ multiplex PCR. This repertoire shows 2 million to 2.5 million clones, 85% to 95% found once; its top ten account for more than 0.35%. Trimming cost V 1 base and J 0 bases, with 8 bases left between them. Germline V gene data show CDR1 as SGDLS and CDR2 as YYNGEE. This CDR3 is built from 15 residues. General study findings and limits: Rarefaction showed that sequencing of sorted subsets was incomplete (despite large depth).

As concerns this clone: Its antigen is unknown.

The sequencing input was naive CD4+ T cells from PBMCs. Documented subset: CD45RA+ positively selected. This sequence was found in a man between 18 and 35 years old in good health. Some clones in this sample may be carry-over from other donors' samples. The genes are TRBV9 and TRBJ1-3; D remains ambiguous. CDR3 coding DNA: TGTGCCAGCAGCGTAAGGGAGAGCTCTGGAAACACCATATATTTT. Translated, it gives CASSVRESSGNTIYF.